One sample yielded the 9 T cell receptor beta chains listed below, sequenced in a study of identical twins. TCRdb ran MiXCR on the 5' RACE reads and lists one entry per CDR3 protein. The sample has approximately 700,000 distinct CDR3 sequences; roughly 18% are singletons. These data were also filed under a second study, of T cells expressing NK-cell markers.

Specimen: PBMCs. These receptor sequences come from a woman under 30 in good health.

This clonotype was seen only a few times. The CDR3 protein is CAISEASGGITDTQYF. The CDR3 coding sequence is TGTGCCATCAGTGAGGCCAGCGGGGGGATCACAGATACGCAGTATTTT. The chain combines TRBV10-3 with TRBJ2-3, with TRBD2 matching 9 bases. The CDR3 sequence is 16 residues long. Germline CDR1 is ENHRY and CDR2 is SYGVKD. With V trimmed by 2 bases and J by 2 bases, 5 bases remained unmatched.

The chain links TRBV5-5 to TRBJ2-1; a possible D gene is TRBD1 (6 bases). Germline V lookup: CDR1 SGHKS, CDR2 YYEKEE (reference sequence). The CDR3 has 15 residues. The V and J ends lost 3 bases and 1 base respectively, with 11 bases between them. The CDR3 nucleotides are TGTGCCAGCAGCTCCGGCAGGGGTTCCTACAATGAGCAGTTCTTC. It codes for CASSSGRGSYNEQFF.

This CDR3 reads CSAREGFYEQYF. CDR3 in DNA: TGCAGTGCTAGGGAGGGGTTCTACGAGCAGTACTTC. The chain recombines TRBV20-1 with TRBJ2-7, with D perhaps TRBD2 (6 bases). Germline-derived CDR1 and CDR2 are DFQATT and SNEGSKA (reference sequence). The germline V and J ends were trimmed by 3 bases and 3 bases, with 9 bases remaining between them. The CDR3 totals 12 residues.

The chain has TRBV7-8 and TRBJ2-1; D might be TRBD1 or TRBD2, each matching 5 bases. V was clipped by 4 bases and J by 6 bases, with 13 bases between them. The CDR3 length is 14 residues. CDR1 SGHVS and CDR2 FQNEAQ come from the germline V gene. Here the CDR3 reads CASSWRNRINEQFF. The CDR3 DNA follows: TGTGCCAGCAGCTGGAGGAACAGGATCAATGAGCAGTTCTTC.

This clonotype turned up a few times. The V and J genes are TRBV6-5 and TRBJ2-7, with D tentatively TRBD2 (6 bases). V lost 2 bases and J lost 4, with 18 bases in between. The CDR3 has 16 residues. From germline, CDR1 is MNHEY and CDR2 SVGAGI. In DNA, the CDR3 is TGTGCCAGCAGTTACCATAGGGGACTTGGACCTTACGAGCAGTACTTC. This sequence encodes CASSYHRGLGPYEQYF.

This clonotype has ten or more counts. The chain employs TRBV5-1 and TRBJ2-2, with TRBD1 matching 8 bases. CDR3 length: 15 amino acids. The germline gives CDR1 SGHRS, CDR2 YFSETQ. V trimming: 2 bases; J trimming: 1 base; junction bases outside the gene matches: 1. CDR3 coding DNA: TGCGCCAGCAGCTTCGGGACAGGGAACACCGGGGAGCTGTTTTTT. The encoded protein is CASSFGTGNTGELFF.

This clonotype has only one observation. The chain is built from TRBV4-1 and TRBJ1-3; no clear D. The V end lost 1 base, the J end lost 1 base, and 8 bases lay between the germline ends. Germline V gene sequence: CDR1 MGHRA, CDR2 YSYEKL. The CDR3 extends over 15 amino acids. CDR3 coding DNA: TGCGCCAGCAGCCAAGCGCCCGCATCTGGAAACACCATATATTTT. Translating gives CASSQAPASGNTIYF.

The table lists this clonotype with a few counts. The V and J genes are TRBV5-5 and TRBJ1-2, with 9 bases aligning to TRBD1. This CDR3 is 16 amino acids long. Looked up from germline, CDR1 is SGHKS and CDR2 is YYEKEE (reference sequence). V dropped 0 bases and J dropped 3; count of bases not matched to a gene: 6. The CDR3 region has the DNA TGTGCCAGCAGCTTGGACCGGGACAGGGCTTACTATGGCTACACCTTC. It codes for CASSLDRDRAYYGYTF. The full variable domain, with the rest looked up from reference TRBV5-5 and TRBJ1-2, is DAGVTQSPTHLIKTRGQQVTLRCSPISGHKSVSWYQQVLGQGPQFIFQYYEKEERGRGNFPDRFSARQFPNYSSELNVNALLLGDSALYLCASSLDRDRAYYGYTFGSGTRLTVV.

This clonotype turned up a few times. The chain combines TRBV5-1 with TRBJ2-2; TRBD1 might be the D (5 bases). Germline loops: CDR1 SGHRS, CDR2 YFSETQ. V was trimmed by 3 bases and J by 5 bases, leaving 17 bases between them. CDR3 size: 16 residues. In nucleotides, the CDR3 is TGCGCCAGCAGCTGGGGCGAATCCCAAGGGACCGGGGAGCTGTTTTTT. This codes for CASSWGESQGTGELFF. The full variable domain, completed using reference TRBV5-1 and TRBJ2-2, is KAGVTQTPRYLIKTRGQQVTLSCSPISGHRSVSWYQQTPGQGLQFLFEYFSETQRNKGNFPGRFSGRQFSNSRSEMNVSTLELGDSALYLCASSWGESQGTGELFFGEGSRLTVL.